What follows are 19 T cell receptor beta chains derived from one specimen sequenced in a study of cytomegalovirus exposure and HLA in healthy donors. Assay: immunoSEQ multiplex PCR; the TCRdb copy retains only in-frame clones and omits some. This repertoire shows fewer than 250,000 clones, roughly 89% found once; its top ten account for 2.6%. Sequences were obtained from PBMCs. Receptors were obtained from a man aged 18 to 35 in good health and CMV-seronegative.

J is TRBJ1-5 and V is TRBV9, with D maybe TRBD1 (6 bases). The CDR3 is made up of 13 amino acids. V was trimmed by 3 bases and J by 6 bases, leaving 10 bases between them. Germline V gene sequence: CDR1 SGDLS, CDR2 YYNGEE. This chain's CDR3 is CASSDRVGQPQHF. DNA of the CDR3: TGTGCCAGCAGCGACAGGGTTGGTCAGCCCCAGCATTTT.

This rearrangement joins TRBV5-4 to TRBJ2-7; 7 bases line up with TRBD1. Germline trimming cut 6 bases from V and 2 bases from J; bases unmatched to any gene: 5. CDR3 size: 13 residues. CDR1 SGHNT and CDR2 YYREEE come from the germline V gene (reference sequence). This CDR3 reads CASTADRPYEQYF. DNA for the CDR3: TGTGCCAGCACCGCGGACAGGCCCTACGAGCAGTACTTC. Full variable domain (remainder filled in from reference TRBV5-4 and TRBJ2-7): ETGVTQSPTHLIKTRGQQVTLRCSSQSGHNTVSWYQQALGQGPQFIFQYYREEENGRGNFPPRFSGLQFPNYSSELNVNALELDDSALYLCASTADRPYEQYFGPGTRLTVT.

The V and J genes are TRBV28 and TRBJ1-3; TRBD1 might be the D (5 bases). The CDR3 is made up of 15 amino acids. In germline, CDR1 is MDHEN, CDR2 SYDVKM. Trimming stripped 7 bases from V and 7 bases from J, with 20 bases between. The CDR3 sequence is CASMGQGRVLNTIYF. The CDR3 bases are TGTGCCAGCATGGGGCAGGGCCGAGTGTTGAACACCATATATTTT.

In its sample, this clone was seen once. V gene TRBV6-5 combines with J gene TRBJ2-7; unclear D gene. The CDR3 covers 14 residues. V was clipped by 0 bases and J by 1 base, with 7 bases between them. Germline V lookup: CDR1 MNHEY, CDR2 SVGAGI. This chain's CDR3 is CASSYSAPSYEQYF. CDR3 in DNA: TGTGCCAGCAGTTACTCGGCCCCATCCTACGAGCAGTACTTC.

This clone appeared a few times. The CDR3 coding sequence is TGTGCCAGCAGTCCGGACAGCCTGTACTACGAGCAGTACTTC. Protein sequence: CASSPDSLYYEQYF. J is TRBJ2-7 and V is TRBV9, with a possible D match to TRBD1 (6 bases). Germline V gives CDR1 SGDLS, CDR2 YYNGEE. The CDR3 runs to 14 residues. The germline V and J ends were trimmed by 5 bases and 3 bases, with 15 bases remaining between them.

In this sample, this clone turned up once. The genes are TRBV5-4 and TRBJ1-2, with TRBD1 matching over 9 bases. In germline, CDR1 is SGHNT, CDR2 YYREEE (reference sequence). This CDR3 is built from 15 residues. V lost 2 bases to trimming and J lost 4 bases; unmatched junction nucleotides: 6. The CDR3 DNA reads TGTGCCAGCAGCTTACAGGGGGCGCACAGCTATGGCTACACCTTC. It encodes CASSLQGAHSYGYTF.

The CDR3: CASSLSGADLAKNIQYF. The CDR3 bases are TGCGCCAGCAGCTTGTCAGGGGCCGATTTAGCCAAAAACATTCAGTACTTC. The gene calls are TRBV5-1 and TRBJ2-4; possibly TRBD1 for D (6 bases). CDR1 SGHRS and CDR2 YFSETQ come from the germline V gene. Deletions cut 1 base from V and 0 bases from J, with 14 bases between. This CDR3 is built from 17 residues.

The genes are TRBV4-3 and TRBJ2-7; TRBD1 agrees at 7 bases. Germline V gene sequence: CDR1 LGHNA, CDR2 YSLEER. J gave up 5 bases and V 1 base, and 5 bases lay outside the gene matches. The CDR3 totals 14 residues. The CDR3, as DNA: TGCGCCAGCAGCCAAGTGACAGGGATCGACGAGCAGTACTTC. Amino acids: CASSQVTGIDEQYF.

The chain has TRBV6-1 and TRBJ2-7; D is perhaps TRBD1 (5 bases). With 5 bases removed from V and 6 bases from J, the gap between germline ends came to 11 bases. The CDR3 is made up of 12 amino acids. CDR1 and CDR2 from the germline V gene are MNHNS and SASEGT. CDR3 nucleotides: TGTGCCAGCAGTCCCCAGGGTCCCGAGCAGTACTTC. It is translated as CASSPQGPEQYF.

This sequence joins TRBV4-1 and TRBJ2-7, with a possible D match to TRBD2 (7 bases). Germline V gene sequence: CDR1 MGHRA, CDR2 YSYEKL. V was trimmed by 3 bases and J by 4 bases, leaving 13 bases between them. This CDR3 is built from 14 residues. In nucleotides, the CDR3 is TGCGCCAGCAGCCAGGGGGGGACATCTTACGAGCAGTACTTC. It is translated as CASSQGGTSYEQYF.

This chain connects TRBV5-6 to TRBJ2-5; the D is unclear. This CDR3 is built from 13 residues. Per the germline V gene, CDR1 is SGHDT and CDR2 is YYEEEE. Trimming removed 2 bases from V and 1 base from J, with 6 bases in between. The CDR3 region has the DNA TGTGCCAGCAGCTTCCTGAGCCAAGAGACCCAGTACTTC. It yields the protein CASSFLSQETQYF.

The chain joins TRBV27 to TRBJ2-1; perhaps TRBD2 as D (6 bases). This CDR3 spans 15 amino acids. Germline CDR1 MNHEY, CDR2 SMNVEV (reference sequence). Between the trimmed V and J ends, which lost 6 bases and 0 bases, there was a span of 12 bases. CDR3 loop: CASRIDGSSYNEQFF. CDR3 DNA: TGTGCCAGCAGGATAGACGGGAGCTCCTACAATGAGCAGTTCTTC.

The genes are TRBV7-2 and TRBJ1-4; D is uncertain. V shed 5 bases and J shed 5 bases, with 15 bases lying between them. This CDR3 comprises 15 residues. Germline CDR1 reads SGHTA; CDR2 reads FQGNSA. This CDR3 is CASSTTRTSNEKLFF. In DNA, the CDR3 is TGTGCCAGCAGCACTACCCGAACATCCAATGAAAAACTGTTTTTT.

The chain combines TRBV5-6 with TRBJ2-2, with no clear D. Trimming removed 3 bases at V and 4 bases at J, with 4 bases between. The CDR3 is 12 residues long. The germline gives CDR1 SGHDT, CDR2 YYEEEE. In DNA, the CDR3 is TGTGCCAGCAGCTCCTCCACCGGGGAGCTGTTTTTT. Translating gives CASSSSTGELFF.

DNA for the CDR3: TGTGCCAGCATCGCGGGTGAAAAACTGTTTTTT. Translated: CASIAGEKLFF. This chain connects TRBV6-1 to TRBJ1-4; no clear D gene. V was shortened by 7 bases and J by 7 bases, with 7 bases between the two germline ends. The CDR3 runs to 11 residues. The germline CDR1 and CDR2 sequences are MNHNS and SASEGT.

The chain is built from TRBV13 and TRBJ2-1; TRBD2 agrees at 13 bases. Germline assignment: CDR1 PRHDT and CDR2 FYEKMQ (reference sequence). V lost 1 base and J lost 5; bases outside the gene matches: 11. This CDR3 spans 19 amino acids. CDR3 amino acids: CASSLEDGLAGEQNNEQFF. The CDR3 nucleotides read TGTGCCAGCAGCTTAGAAGACGGACTAGCGGGGGAGCAGAACAATGAGCAGTTCTTC.

CDR3 loop: CASSPGQTSGANVLTF. In DNA, the CDR3 is TGTGCCAGCTCACCGGGACAGACCTCTGGGGCCAACGTCCTGACTTTC. The chain couples TRBV18 to TRBJ2-6, with 7 bases that match TRBD1. With 3 bases clipped from V and 0 bases from J, the junction kept 2 bases outside the gene matches. The germline V gene encodes CDR1 KGHSH and CDR2 LQKENI. The CDR3 is made up of 16 amino acids.

The chain uses TRBV9 and TRBJ1-3, with D unresolved. Per germline, CDR1 SGDLS and CDR2 YYNGEE. The CDR3 sequence is 14 residues long. The V gene lost 0 bases and the J gene lost 2 bases, with 6 bases spanning the gap. CDR3 region: CASSVGHTGNTIYF. The CDR3 DNA reads as TGTGCCAGCAGCGTAGGACATACTGGAAACACCATATATTTT.

The table lists this clone with a count of one. The gene calls are TRBV5-1 and TRBJ2-5, with D possibly matching TRBD1 (7 bases). The CDR3 has 16 residues. The V gene's germline CDR1 is SGHRS and CDR2 YFSETQ. Trimming left V 3 bases short and J 2 bases short, with 17 bases between. This CDR3 reads CASSSQVQGTQETQYF. The CDR3 DNA follows: TGCGCCAGCAGCTCCCAAGTACAGGGGACTCAAGAGACCCAGTACTTC.